These 32 T cell receptor beta chains were sequenced from one sample in a study of shared clonotypes between healthy human individuals. The protocol was immunoSEQ multiplex PCR, while the TCRdb copy is restricted to in-frame clones and leaves out a portion. Of 730,000 or so clones in the sample, about two thirds were seen once. The sequencing input was memory CD4+ T cells sorted from blood. The sample's subset: CD45RA-negative fraction. Receptors were obtained from a woman in her 30s in good health.

CDR3 sequence reads: CASSSGQLGQFF. Here the CDR3 DNA reads TGCGCCAGCAGCTCAGGACAGCTCGGGCAGTTCTTC. The chain has TRBV5-1 and TRBJ2-1; D is perhaps TRBD1 (6 bases). Germline assignment: CDR1 SGHRS and CDR2 YFSETQ. Trimming removed 3 bases from V and 12 bases from J, with 13 bases in between. CDR3 size: 12 residues.

This clone was seen a handful of times. The rearrangement links TRBV10-3 to TRBJ1-1, with a possible D match to TRBD1 (5 bases). CDR1 ENHRY and CDR2 SYGVKD come from the germline V gene. This CDR3 has 14 residues. V was pared by 4 bases and J by 7 bases, with 16 bases between. CDR3 region: CAISAPGGGVEAFF. DNA for the CDR3: TGTGCCATCAGTGCGCCGGGGGGTGGAGTTGAAGCTTTCTTT.

In this sample, this clone turned up once. This rearrangement joins TRBV4-2 to TRBJ2-3, with 7 bases that match TRBD2. This CDR3 contains 17 residues. V shed 3 bases and J 2 bases; nucleotides not matched to a gene: 11. CDR1 and CDR2 from the germline V gene are LGHNA and YNFKEQ. The CDR3 DNA reads as TGTGCCAGCAGCCAGGCACTAGCGCCTACCACCACAGATACGCAGTATTTT. Amino acids: CASSQALAPTTTDTQYF.

The J gene is TRBJ2-6, the V gene TRBV19, with TRBD2 as a possible D gene (6 bases). Germline V gene data show CDR1 as LNHDA and CDR2 as SQIVND (reference sequence). V was clipped by 2 bases and J by 0 bases, with 11 bases between them. The CDR3 has 17 amino acids. Here the CDR3 reads CASSITGVGSGANVLTF. The CDR3 DNA is TGTGCCAGTAGTATAACGGGAGTAGGCTCTGGGGCCAACGTCCTGACTTTC.

As for this clone: One end of the junction does not line up with germline, which may come from a read error. The V gene is TRBV5-1, the J gene TRBJ2-7; TRBD2 aligns across 7 bases. CDR1 is SGHRS, CDR2 YFSETQ, per germline. The CDR3 has 11 amino acids. The CDR3 protein is CASSLSGVNHF. The DNA of the CDR3 is TGCGCCAGCAGCTTGAGCGGGGTGAATCACTTC.

At least ten counts were recorded for this clone. The chain recombines TRBV30 with TRBJ2-3, with D possibly being TRBD2 (5 bases). This CDR3 is built from 11 residues. Germline V lookup: CDR1 GTSNPN, CDR2 SVGIG (reference sequence). In DNA, the CDR3 is TGTGCGTGGGAGCACACAGATACGCAGTATTTT. This translates into CAWEHTDTQYF.

The gene calls are TRBV28 and TRBJ1-1; 7 bases align to TRBD1. The V gene end was trimmed by 5 bases and the J gene end by 5 bases; junction bases not matched to a gene: 20. This CDR3 comprises 18 residues. The germline gives CDR1 MDHEN, CDR2 SYDVKM. The chain's CDR3 is CASSQTPTRQGRRTEAFF. The CDR3 DNA is TGTGCCAGCAGTCAAACCCCGACAAGACAGGGACGAAGAACTGAAGCTTTCTTT.

This clone was recorded a few times. The chain uses TRBV19 and TRBJ2-6; 8 bases are a match to TRBD2. This CDR3 region has 16 residues. In germline, CDR1 is LNHDA, CDR2 SQIVND (reference sequence). Germline trimming cut 10 bases from V and 0 bases from J; bases unmatched to any gene: 8. The CDR3 DNA reads as TGTGCCACCGATAGCGGGACACACTCTGGGGCCAACGTCCTGACTTTC. Translated: CATDSGTHSGANVLTF.

The chain recombines TRBV28 with TRBJ1-1; perhaps TRBD1 as D (6 bases). The CDR3 consists of 13 residues. Germline loops: CDR1 MDHEN, CDR2 SYDVKM. The germline V and J ends were trimmed by 7 bases and 5 bases, with 14 bases remaining between them. The CDR3 protein is CASNPGQLTEAFF. In nucleotides, the CDR3 is TGTGCCAGCAACCCCGGACAGCTAACTGAAGCTTTCTTT.

Only one count was recorded for this clone. One end of the junction varies from germline; a read error may be responsible. The chain carries TRBV19 and TRBJ1-1; 10 bases align to TRBD1. The CDR3 is 14 amino acids. Germline V gene lookup returns CDR1 LNHDA and CDR2 SQIVND (reference sequence). The CDR3 DNA sequence: TGTGCCAGTAGTAAGGGACAGGGGAACCCTGAAGCTTTCTTT. This codes for CASSKGQGNPEAFF.

The chain has TRBV7-2 and TRBJ2-5, with a weak D call TRBD2 (6 bases). CDR1 SGHTA and CDR2 FQGNSA come from the germline V gene. V was pared by 5 bases and J by 5 bases, with 15 bases between. The CDR3 runs to 14 residues. CDR3 DNA sequence: TGTGCCAGCAGCGAGATGACTAGTTGGGAGACCCAGTACTTC. Translated, it gives CASSEMTSWETQYF.

V is TRBV5-1 and J is TRBJ2-1, with no clear D. Germline V lookup: CDR1 SGHRS, CDR2 YFSETQ. This CDR3 has 15 residues. V shed 5 bases and J shed 2 bases, with 14 bases lying between them. This CDR3 is CASSYTSSAYNEQFF. The CDR3 coding sequence is TGCGCCAGCAGTTACACCTCCTCGGCCTACAATGAGCAGTTCTTC.

The rearrangement links TRBV19 to TRBJ2-1, with D maybe TRBD2 (6 bases). V dropped 6 bases and J dropped 8 bases, with 20 bases sitting between them. The CDR3 is made up of 15 amino acids. Germline-derived CDR1 and CDR2 are LNHDA and SQIVND (reference sequence). The CDR3 coding sequence is TGTGCCAGTAGCATTGGAGGGATGGGCGCGGATGAGCAGTTCTTC. Protein: CASSIGGMGADEQFF.

Ten or more counts support this clone. Different DNA sequences within this sample yield the same CDR3. The chain carries TRBV5-1 and TRBJ2-1, with no clear D. The CDR3 has 15 residues. Trimming shortened V by 0 bases and J by 0 bases, and 7 bases separated the two germline ends. From germline, CDR1 is SGHRS and CDR2 YFSETQ. Written as DNA, the CDR3 is TGCGCCAGCAGCTTGGCGGGCAGCTCCTACAATGAGCAGTTCTTC. It yields the protein CASSLAGSSYNEQFF.

V usage is TRBV25-1 and J usage is TRBJ2-2, with a tentative D call TRBD2 (5 bases). From germline, CDR1 is MGHDK and CDR2 SYGVNS. V lost 7 bases to trimming and J lost 7 bases, with 13 bases between them. This CDR3 spans 13 amino acids. The CDR3 DNA reads TGTGCCAGCACTAAGGCGGGCGACGGGGAGCTGTTTTTT. Translation: CASTKAGDGELFF.

This clone has only one observation. The gene calls are TRBV28 and TRBJ2-2, with 7 bases aligning to TRBD2. V shed 6 bases and J 4 bases; nucleotides not matched to a gene: 5. CDR1 and CDR2 (germline): MDHEN, SYDVKM. The CDR3 is 14 amino acids. The CDR3 is CASRRREFTGELFF. The CDR3, as DNA: TGTGCCAGCAGGCGGCGGGAGTTCACCGGGGAGCTGTTTTTT.

The chain couples TRBV6-6 to TRBJ1-1; 8 bases map to TRBD1. CDR3 size: 15 residues. Germline V gene lookup returns CDR1 MNHNY and CDR2 SVGAGI (reference sequence). Trimming removed 5 bases from V and 0 bases from J; junction bases left unmatched: 5. CDR3 sequence reads: CASSDRGTMNTEAFF. In DNA form, the CDR3 reads TGTGCCAGCAGTGACAGGGGAACCATGAACACTGAAGCTTTCTTT.

This chain links TRBV5-1 with TRBJ2-5; tentative D call: TRBD1 (5 bases). CDR1 SGHRS and CDR2 YFSETQ come from the germline V gene. This CDR3 has 15 amino acids. V was cut by 2 bases and J by 3 bases, with 14 bases left in between. CDR3 protein: CASSFKGTGEETQYF. The CDR3 bases are TGCGCCAGCAGCTTTAAAGGAACAGGAGAAGAGACCCAGTACTTC. Full variable domain (outside the CDR3, taken from reference TRBV5-1 and TRBJ2-5): KAGVTQTPRYLIKTRGQQVTLSCSPISGHRSVSWYQQTPGQGLQFLFEYFSETQRNKGNFPGRFSGRQFSNSRSEMNVSTLELGDSALYLCASSFKGTGEETQYFGPGTRLLVL.

The chain combines TRBV19 with TRBJ2-1, with TRBD1 matching 8 bases. V was pared by 1 base and J by 0 bases, with 8 bases of the junction left unmatched. Germline-derived CDR1 and CDR2 are LNHDA and SQIVND (reference sequence). The CDR3 is 18 residues long. CDR3 nucleotide sequence: TGTGCCAGTAGTATAGCTTTAAGGACAGGGAGCTCCTACAATGAGCAGTTCTTC. It translates to CASSIALRTGSSYNEQFF.

Only a few counts were recorded for this clone. The rearrangement joins TRBV5-1 to TRBJ1-5; TRBD1 might be the D (6 bases). The length of the CDR3 is 16 residues. Germline V gene sequence: CDR1 SGHRS, CDR2 YFSETQ. V was clipped by 2 bases and J by 3 bases, with 15 bases between them. The CDR3 sequence is CASSLWGAHDNQPQHF. The CDR3 DNA sequence: TGCGCCAGCAGCTTATGGGGGGCGCATGACAATCAGCCCCAGCATTTT.

V is TRBV15 and J is TRBJ2-3; the D call may be TRBD1 or TRBD2 (5 bases each). CDR3 length: 13 amino acids. The germline gives CDR1 LNHNV, CDR2 YYDKDF (reference sequence). Trimming removed 0 bases from V and 11 bases from J, with 12 bases in between. CDR3: CATSRDRDGGQYF. The CDR3 coding sequence is TGTGCCACCAGCAGAGATCGGGACGGCGGGCAGTATTTT.

The CDR3 DNA follows: TGTGCCAGCAGCAAACTACAGGGGGCCCACACTGAAGCTTTCTTT. Encoded protein: CASSKLQGAHTEAFF. The J gene is TRBJ1-1, the V gene TRBV11-2; 9 positions match TRBD1. The germline CDR1 and CDR2 sequences are SGHAT and FQNNGV. V was pared by 5 bases and J by 3 bases, with 7 bases of the junction left unmatched. The CDR3 consists of 15 residues. The variable domain in full, completed from reference TRBV11-2 and TRBJ1-1, reads EAGVAQSPRYKIIEKRQSVAFWCNPISGHATLYWYQQILGQGPKLLIQFQNNGVVDDSQLPKDRFSAERLKGVDSTLKIQPAKLEDSAVYLCASSKLQGAHTEAFFGQGTRLTVV.

The chain employs TRBV30 and TRBJ1-6; D call uncertain. Trimming removed 0 bases from V and 8 bases from J, with 11 bases in between. CDR1 and CDR2 (germline): GTSNPN, SVGIG (reference sequence). The CDR3 length is 14 residues. CDR3 bases: TGTGCCTGGAGTGTAGGGAGGTGGGATTCACCCCTCCACTTT. It translates to CAWSVGRWDSPLHF.

This clone was detected a few times. The rearrangement links TRBV7-2 to TRBJ1-1; D may be TRBD1 (5 bases). Trimming left V 2 bases short and J 10 bases short, with 14 bases between. This CDR3 comprises 13 residues. CDR1 and CDR2 (germline): SGHTA, FQGNSA. This chain's CDR3 is CASSLSQGAPAFF. The DNA for the CDR3 is TGTGCCAGCAGCTTATCCCAGGGAGCCCCAGCTTTCTTT.

The V gene is TRBV19, the J gene TRBJ1-1; 8 positions agree with TRBD1. Germline V CDR1 and CDR2: LNHDA, SQIVND (reference sequence). The CDR3 covers 16 residues. The V and J ends lost 8 bases and 4 bases, in that order; junction bases with no gene match: 15. The chain's CDR3 is CASWKGAGQVPTEAFF. In nucleotides, the CDR3 is TGTGCCAGTTGGAAGGGGGCGGGACAGGTGCCCACTGAAGCTTTCTTT.

The chain joins TRBV6-5 to TRBJ2-7; 7 positions agree with TRBD1. The germline V gene encodes CDR1 MNHEY and CDR2 SVGAGI. V shed 5 bases, J shed 5 bases, and the junction held 9 bases outside the gene matches. CDR3 size: 14 residues. The chain's CDR3 is CASSLPGQLNEQYF. CDR3 nucleotide sequence: TGTGCCAGCAGTCTTCCGGGACAGCTAAACGAGCAGTACTTC.

This clone was counted ten times or more. The chain joins TRBV10-3 to TRBJ1-2, with D hard to call. The CDR3 consists of 10 residues. Per germline, CDR1 ENHRY and CDR2 SYGVKD. V lost 6 bases and J lost 6, with 5 bases in between. The CDR3 protein is CAIRGDGYTF. The CDR3 bases are TGTGCCATCAGGGGAGATGGCTACACCTTC.

V gene TRBV5-6 combines with J gene TRBJ2-5; 11 nucleotides agree with TRBD1. The CDR3 consists of 15 residues. The V gene's germline CDR1 is SGHDT and CDR2 YYEEEE. Trimming at V came to 4 bases and at J to 4 bases, leaving 6 bases not matched to a gene. The CDR3, as DNA: TGTGCCAGCAGCAGCGCCGGGACAGGGGGAGAGACCCAGTACTTC. Its protein product is CASSSAGTGGETQYF.

This chain uses TRBV7-9 with TRBJ2-1, with 10 nucleotides matching TRBD1. The germline gives CDR1 SEHNR, CDR2 FQNEAQ (reference sequence). V lost 4 bases to trimming and J lost 7 bases; unmatched junction nucleotides: 10. The CDR3 extends over 16 amino acids. The CDR3 loop is CASSSALDRGANEQFF. CDR3 coding DNA: TGTGCCAGCAGCTCAGCTTTGGACAGGGGGGCGAATGAGCAGTTCTTC.

The CDR3: CASTGATYGYTF. CDR3 nucleotide sequence: TGTGCCAGTACAGGGGCGACCTATGGCTACACCTTC. The genes are TRBV19 and TRBJ1-2, with D possibly being TRBD1 (6 bases). Trimming removed 7 bases at V and 4 bases at J, with 10 bases between. The length of the CDR3 is 12 residues. Germline V gene sequence: CDR1 LNHDA, CDR2 SQIVND (reference sequence).

CDR3 sequence (DNA): TGTGCCAGTAGTATCCAAAACGACAGAAGGGGCTACACCTTC. Translation: CASSIQNDRRGYTF. The gene calls are TRBV19 and TRBJ1-2; perhaps TRBD1 as D (5 bases). The CDR3 runs to 14 residues. Germline V gene data show CDR1 as LNHDA and CDR2 as SQIVND (reference sequence). V was shortened by 3 bases and J by 8 bases, with 16 bases between the two germline ends.

This chain uses TRBV7-2 with TRBJ2-1; the D gene is possibly TRBD2 (5 bases). The length of the CDR3 is 12 residues. Germline V CDR1 and CDR2: SGHTA, FQGNSA. V was shortened by 5 bases and J by 10 bases, with 12 bases between the two germline ends. The DNA of the CDR3 is TGTGCCAGCAGCCGCGGACGGGGAGAGCAGTTCTTC. Translation gives CASSRGRGEQFF.